This T cell receptor (beta chain) originates from a study of T cell responses to AZD1222 COVID-19 vaccine. Germline CDR1 reads SGHRS; CDR2 reads YFSETQ. The CDR3 is 14 residues long. V lost 7 bases and J lost 1; bases outside the gene matches: 5. About this clone: Antigen specificity is unknown.

The table came from immunoSEQ multiplex PCR; TCRdb's copy has only in-frame clones and leaves some out. The sample carries some 120,000 clones, under 90% recorded once. The study, taken as a whole, reports: Most donors were white British and more were female, and clonal diversity was possibly underestimated. CD4 TCRs associated with vaccination spanned spike, dominating at 160-218 and 743-854. Spike-specific TCR breadth and depth went up after people got two AZD1222 doses.

The specimen was peripheral blood, collected on day 0 of AZD1222 vaccination. The rearrangement links TRBV5-1 to TRBJ1-5; 7 bases agree with TRBD1. The TCR was taken from an adult in good health. The CDR3 region has the DNA TGCGCCAGCCGGGAGGGGGCCAGCAATCAGCCCCAGCATTTT. It codes for CASREGASNQPQHF.